This T cell receptor beta chain was sequenced during a study of blood T cell repertoires in COVID-19 (dated by TCRdb to about 2020). Regarding the study in general: Samples from collaborators originated in the United States, Italy and Spain and spanned both the acute and convalescent phases of COVID-19. The prospective study material was composed of cDNA or gDNA derived from T cells, B-cell-depleted T cells, or PBMCs. The repertoires were released in a freely available public database intended as a resource for research on the immune response to SARS-CoV-2. Where available, HLA class I and class II types were taken from metadata supplied by the sample provider and were not determined by assay-based typing. The sample metadata nearly always contained a de-identified subject ID, COVID-19 status, age in years and sex. Deeply sampled blood TCRbeta repertoires from subjects exposed to, actively infected with, or recovered from COVID-19 were included in the dataset. The samples were drawn from the first 160 participants of the ongoing ImmuneRACE study and from roughly 1,300 subjects provided by 6 global collaborators. Overall study outcomes, separate from this receptor: The quantity of clinical and demographic metadata differed by source and by participant and was supplied without curation.

Collaborating institutions collected whole blood in K2EDTA tubes following their own protocols. For TCRbeta analysis, collaborators shipped samples as frozen whole blood, isolated PBMCs, or DNA extracted from either of those sample types. Of note for this clone: Its target antigen remains unknown. Base qualities are not recorded, but no much larger clone differs from it by a single base.

The immunoSEQ Assay, a bias-controlled multiplex PCR, was used to amplify TCRbeta CDR3 regions from genomic DNA. Per the source publication's procedure: The number of nucleated cells in each sample was estimated from the amplification of reference gene primers within the assay. Sequence reads were collapsed and filtered to measure the absolute abundance of every unique TCRbeta CDR3 rearrangement. For each sample, productive Simpson clonality was calculated as the square root of Simpson's diversity index over productive rearrangements. Entries here come from immuneACCESS through TCRdb and include only in-frame sequences with V and J called. Some clones fail to appear in such tables; in the studies checked, an unresolved V gene covers under half of the shortfall, and the cause of the remainder is unknown. From that table come the V and J calls and clone size; the DNA was used to work out D and trimming. The sample table lists approximately 140,000 clones, roughly 89% of them with a count of one. The leading ten clones occupy more than 3.5% of the sample.

The sequenced sample was peripheral blood. The source is a woman aged 40 to 50 with acute or convalescent COVID-19.

The CDR3 reads CSASDRGRLTGELFF. In nucleotide form, the sequence is TGCAGTGCTAGTGACAGGGGAAGATTGACCGGGGAGCTGTTTTTT. In this chain, TRBV20-1 is recombined with TRBJ2-2; 8 of the junction bases match TRBD1. The germline V gene (reference sequence) yields DFQATT for CDR1 and SNEGSKA for CDR2. The CDR3 starts with the cysteine, ends with the phenylalanine, and has 15 residues. Only the CDR3 DNA is retained, 45 bases long and in frame from the first base. V loses 3 bases at its end and J loses 5 bases; junction bases beyond the gene matches: 8.